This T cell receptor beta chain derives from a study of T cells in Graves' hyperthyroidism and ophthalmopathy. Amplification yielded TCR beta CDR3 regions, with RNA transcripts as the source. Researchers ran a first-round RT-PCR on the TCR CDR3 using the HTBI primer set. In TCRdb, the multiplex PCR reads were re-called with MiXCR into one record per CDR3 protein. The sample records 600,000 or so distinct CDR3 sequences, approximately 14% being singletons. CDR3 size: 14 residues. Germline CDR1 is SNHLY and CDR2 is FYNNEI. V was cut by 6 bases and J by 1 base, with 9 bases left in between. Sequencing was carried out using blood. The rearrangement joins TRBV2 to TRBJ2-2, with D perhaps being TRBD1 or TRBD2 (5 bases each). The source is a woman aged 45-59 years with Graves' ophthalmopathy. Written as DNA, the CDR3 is TGTGCCAGCAGGGGGACGGGGAACACCGGGGAGCTGTTTTTT. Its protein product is CASRGTGNTGELFF. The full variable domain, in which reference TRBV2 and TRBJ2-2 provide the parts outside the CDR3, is EPEVTQTPSHQVTQMGQEVILRCVPISNHLYFYWYRQILGQKVEFLVSFYNNEISEKSEIFDDQFSVERPDGSNFTLKIRSTKLEDSAMYFCASRGTGNTGELFFGEGSRLTVL.